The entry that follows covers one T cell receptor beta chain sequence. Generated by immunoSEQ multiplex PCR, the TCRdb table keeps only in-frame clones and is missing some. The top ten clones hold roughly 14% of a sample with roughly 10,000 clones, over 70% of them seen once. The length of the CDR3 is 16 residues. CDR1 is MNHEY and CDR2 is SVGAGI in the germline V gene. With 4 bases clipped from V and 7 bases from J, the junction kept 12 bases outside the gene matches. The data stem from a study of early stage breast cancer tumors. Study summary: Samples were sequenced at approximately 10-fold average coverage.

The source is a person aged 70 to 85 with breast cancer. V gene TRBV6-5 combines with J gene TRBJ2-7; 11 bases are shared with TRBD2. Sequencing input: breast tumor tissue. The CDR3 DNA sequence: TGTGCCAGCAGTTCGACGACTAGCGGGGAGACGAGTGAGCAGTACTTC. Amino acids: CASSSTTSGETSEQYF.